This T cell receptor beta chain was captured in a study of cytomegalovirus exposure and HLA in healthy donors. Overall study: Earlier results showed 90 million to 120 million unique TCR beta sequences derived from roughly 180 million T cells. Notes on the study in general: According to an earlier analysis, most TCR beta V segments yielded productive rearrangements about 87% or about 30% of the time. Specific recognition of CMV antigens was confirmed in vitro for a few chains (all CMV-associated). In a later analysis, parvovirus B19, influenza, CMV and Epstein-Barr virus appeared linked to several top co-occurrence clusters.

CDR1 LNHNV and CDR2 YYDKDF come from the germline V gene (reference sequence). V lost 5 bases and J lost 2; bases outside the gene matches: 2. The CDR3 sequence is 14 residues long. In regard to this clone: No antigen is known for it. In the same sample, other DNA sequences code for this CDR3.

In the PCR, 60 Vbeta and 13 Jbeta primers were used. Measured with immunoSEQ multiplex PCR; TCRdb has only the in-frame clones, and not every one. Of some 140,000 clones in the sample, around 9% were seen once. The sample was PBMCs. This TCR came from a woman aged 35 to 49 in good health and CMV-seropositive. The chain carries TRBV15 and TRBJ1-5, with 8 nucleotides matching TRBD1. CDR3 bases: TGTGCCACCAGCTACAGGGGGGGCAATCAGCCCCAGCATTTT. The encoded protein is CATSYRGGNQPQHF.